The 30 T cell receptor beta chains below come from one sample, sequenced in a study of cytomegalovirus exposure and HLA in healthy donors. The study ran its PCR with 60 Vbeta and 13 Jbeta primers. TCRdb's copy holds only in-frame clones and misses some; the assay was immunoSEQ multiplex PCR. Of 250,000 to 350,000 clones listed, approximately 90% are singletons. Sequencing was carried out using PBMCs. The receptors were gathered from a woman between 18 and 29 years old in good health and CMV-seronegative.

The V call is TRBV30, the J call TRBJ1-4; possible D gene TRBD1, 6 bases. Germline V lookup: CDR1 GTSNPN, CDR2 SVGIG (reference sequence). The CDR3 runs to 13 residues. In nucleotides, the CDR3 is TGTGCTGGACAGCCCACACTATATGAAAAACTGTTTTTT. Protein product: CAGQPTLYEKLFF. The entire variable domain, with the rest obtained from reference TRBV30 and TRBJ1-4, is as follows: SQTIHQWPATLVQPVGSPLSLECTVEGTSNPNLYWYRQAAGRGLQLLFYSVGIGQISSEVPQNLSASRPQDRQFILSSKKLLLSDSGFYLCAGQPTLYEKLFFGSGTQLSVL.

This rearrangement joins TRBV19 to TRBJ1-5, with 7 bases identical to TRBD1. Germline V gene lookup returns CDR1 LNHDA and CDR2 SQIVND (reference sequence). V trimming: 3 bases; J trimming: 0 bases; junction bases outside the gene matches: 5. The CDR3 contains 16 residues. CDR3 residues: CASSMGTAHSNQPQHF. The CDR3 DNA follows: TGTGCCAGTAGTATGGGGACAGCTCATAGCAATCAGCCCCAGCATTTT.

The genes are TRBV10-2 and TRBJ1-1; D is unresolved. CDR1 is WSHSY and CDR2 is SAAADI in the germline V gene. V lost 1 base and J lost 11, with 14 bases in between. This CDR3 is built from 13 residues. The CDR3 loop reads CASSELSGVTAFF. CDR3 nucleotides: TGCGCCAGCAGTGAGTTGTCTGGAGTTACGGCTTTCTTT.

The chain carries TRBV6-5 and TRBJ2-1; the match to TRBD2 covers 8 bases. The CDR3 sequence is 16 residues long. CDR1 and CDR2 (germline): MNHEY, SVGAGI. Trimming took 0 bases from V and 4 from J; bases not matched to a gene: 5. CDR3 protein: CASSYSRGGRYNEQFF. Written as DNA, the CDR3 is TGTGCCAGCAGTTACTCTCGCGGGGGGCGGTACAATGAGCAGTTCTTC.

The chain has TRBV13 and TRBJ1-2; TRBD1 agrees at 10 bases. Germline CDR1 reads PRHDT; CDR2 reads FYEKMQ (reference sequence). V lost 6 bases, J lost 4 bases, and 11 bases stayed unmatched. The CDR3 has 16 residues. The CDR3 loop reads CASSRTGTGVSYGYTF. The CDR3 coding sequence is TGTGCCAGCAGTAGAACCGGGACAGGGGTGTCCTATGGCTACACCTTC.

This chain links TRBV2 with TRBJ1-6; TRBD1 aligns across 9 bases. Trimming removed 5 bases from V and 5 bases from J; junction bases left unmatched: 7. Germline V CDR1 and CDR2: SNHLY, FYNNEI. This CDR3 is 16 amino acids long. The CDR3 region is CASSRTGATNNSPLHF. In nucleotides, the CDR3 is TGTGCCAGCAGTCGGACAGGGGCCACGAATAATTCACCCCTCCACTTT.

This clone was counted once. The chain is built from TRBV9 and TRBJ2-5, with D possibly being TRBD1 (6 bases). The V gene lost 4 bases and the J gene lost 2 bases, with 15 bases spanning the gap. The CDR3 length is 15 residues. Germline V lookup: CDR1 SGDLS, CDR2 YYNGEE. The CDR3 region is CASSSSGQIQETQYF. The DNA for the CDR3 is TGTGCCAGCAGCTCCTCAGGACAGATACAAGAGACCCAGTACTTC.

On this clone itself: Within the sample, other DNA sequences also encode this same CDR3. The rearrangement links TRBV6-5 to TRBJ1-1; 7 positions match TRBD1. V lost 6 bases to trimming and J lost 5 bases; unmatched junction nucleotides: 0. CDR3 length: 11 amino acids. Per germline, CDR1 MNHEY and CDR2 SVGAGI. Here the CDR3 reads CASSRGTEAFF. DNA for the CDR3: TGTGCCAGCAGCAGGGGGACTGAAGCTTTCTTT.

The gene calls are TRBV28 and TRBJ1-2; maybe TRBD1 (5 bases). Germline CDR1 is MDHEN and CDR2 is SYDVKM. Trimming shortened V by 5 bases and J by 4 bases, and 11 bases separated the two germline ends. CDR3 length: 13 residues. CDR3 residues: CASSQTVSYGYTF. The CDR3 region has the DNA TGTGCCAGCAGTCAGACAGTATCCTATGGCTACACCTTC.

On this clone: One junction end disagrees with the germline gene, perhaps due to a read error. The chain employs TRBV5-1 and TRBJ1-1; 8 bases align to TRBD1. The CDR3 is 13 residues long. The germline V gene has CDR1 SGHRS and CDR2 YFSETQ. The CDR3 is CASSSNSGQGSYF. The CDR3, as DNA: TGCGCCAGCAGCTCGAATTCCGGACAGGGATCTTACTTT. Full variable domain (outside the CDR3, taken from reference TRBV5-1 and TRBJ1-1): KAGVTQTPRYLIKTRGQQVTLSCSPISGHRSVSWYQQTPGQGLQFLFEYFSETQRNKGNFPGRFSGRQFSNSRSEMNVSTLELGDSALYLCASSSNSGQGSYFGQGTRLTVV.

The gene calls are TRBV16 and TRBJ1-4, with D tentatively TRBD1 (6 bases). The CDR3 runs 14 residues. Between the trimmed V and J ends, which lost 5 bases and 7 bases, there was a span of 14 bases. CDR1 is KGHSY, CDR2 FQNENV, per germline. The CDR3 bases are TGTGCCAGCAGCATAGGGGGTAGGAGTGAAAAACTGTTTTTT. Amino acids: CASSIGGRSEKLFF.

The rearrangement links TRBV10-3 to TRBJ1-3; 7 positions agree with TRBD1. V gave up 0 bases and J gave up 0 bases; unmatched junction bases: 5. The germline CDR1 and CDR2 sequences are ENHRY and SYGVKD. The CDR3 consists of 17 residues. Here the CDR3 DNA reads TGTGCCATCAGTGAGTCCCAGGGACAGATCTCTGGAAACACCATATATTTT. Translation gives CAISESQGQISGNTIYF.

The J gene is TRBJ2-1, the V gene TRBV10-1, with TRBD2 matching 15 bases. The trim removed 5 bases at V and 8 bases at J, leaving 7 bases unmatched. Germline CDR1 and CDR2: WNHNN and SYGVQD (reference sequence). The CDR3 is 16 amino acids. In DNA, the CDR3 is TGCGCCAGCAGTCCCCGGACTAGCGGGGGGGCGGATGAGCAGTTCTTC. This encodes CASSPRTSGGADEQFF.

V usage is TRBV4-1 and J usage is TRBJ2-1; maybe TRBD1 (6 bases). The CDR3 sequence is 12 residues long. Trimming took off 4 bases at V and 9 bases at J, with 10 bases between the two ends. The germline CDR1 and CDR2 sequences are MGHRA and YSYEKL. The CDR3 DNA sequence: TGCGCCAGCAGCCGTACAGGGACTGAGCAGTTCTTC. Its translation is CASSRTGTEQFF.

The chain uses TRBV5-6 and TRBJ2-7, with 11 positions matching TRBD1. Looked up from germline, CDR1 is SGHDT and CDR2 is YYEEEE. The V segment lost 2 bases and the J segment 3 bases; nucleotides outside the gene matches: 1. The CDR3 is made up of 14 amino acids. CDR3 sequence reads: CASSFGTGGYEQYF. The DNA for the CDR3 is TGTGCCAGCAGCTTCGGGACAGGGGGCTACGAGCAGTACTTC.

The rearrangement joins TRBV6-5 to TRBJ2-2; 7 bases map to TRBD2. V lost 6 bases, J lost 3 bases, and 7 bases stayed unmatched. Per the germline V gene, CDR1 is MNHEY and CDR2 is SVGAGI. The CDR3 sequence is 15 residues long. In DNA form, the CDR3 reads TGTGCCAGCAGACGCGGGACTACCTACACCGGGGAGCTGTTTTTT. As protein: CASRRGTTYTGELFF.

On this clone: At one end the junction does not follow the germline gene, possibly because of a read error. The gene calls are TRBV7-9 and TRBJ1-1, with TRBD1 as a possible D gene (5 bases). Germline lookup yields CDR1 SEHNR and CDR2 FQNEAQ (reference sequence). There are 14 residues in the CDR3. CDR3 coding DNA: TGTTCCAGCAGCTCCCTCCAGGGGAACACTGAAGCTTTCTTT. It codes for CSSSSLQGNTEAFF.

V is TRBV25-1 and J is TRBJ2-1; 9 bases line up with TRBD1. Trimming took 7 bases from V and 9 from J; bases not matched to a gene: 7. From germline, CDR1 is MGHDK and CDR2 SYGVNS. This CDR3 has 13 residues. CDR3 DNA sequence: TGTGCCAGCATTGGACAGGGGTGGGGTGAGCAGTTCTTC. Its protein is CASIGQGWGEQFF.

In DNA, the CDR3 is TGTGCCAGCAGAGCATGGGAGTATCAGCCCCAGCATTTT. This codes for CASRAWEYQPQHF. The chain joins TRBV2 to TRBJ1-5; D gene uncertain. Germline CDR1 and CDR2: SNHLY and FYNNEI. This CDR3 has 13 residues. V lost 6 bases to trimming and J lost 5 bases, with 11 bases between them.

This sequence joins TRBV5-1 and TRBJ2-3, with 8 positions matching TRBD2. V lost 4 bases and J lost 1; bases outside the gene matches: 8. Germline CDR1 SGHRS, CDR2 YFSETQ. The CDR3 consists of 16 residues. The CDR3, as DNA: TGCGCCAGCAGCCAAGTACTAGCGGCGGGCACAGATACGCAGTATTTT. Protein sequence: CASSQVLAAGTDTQYF.

The chain recombines TRBV5-8 with TRBJ1-2; maybe TRBD1 (5 bases). V shed 4 bases and J shed 4 bases, with 14 bases lying between them. The CDR3 sequence is 14 residues long. CDR1 and CDR2 from the germline V gene are SGHTS and YDEGEE. CDR3 sequence (DNA): TGTGCCAGCAGCCCCAGAACAGGACCCTATGGCTACACCTTC. As protein: CASSPRTGPYGYTF. The entire variable domain, with the rest obtained from reference TRBV5-8 and TRBJ1-2, is as follows: EAGVTQSPTHLIKTRGQQATLRCSPISGHTSVYWYQQALGLGLQFLLWYDEGEERNRGNFPPRFSGRQFPNYSSELNVNALELEDSALYLCASSPRTGPYGYTFGSGTRLTVV.

The V and J genes are TRBV2 and TRBJ2-3; TRBD1 aligns across 9 bases. V was clipped by 9 bases and J by 4 bases; unmatched bases: 8. CDR1 is SNHLY and CDR2 is FYNNEI in the germline V gene. The CDR3 is 14 residues long. In DNA form, the CDR3 reads TGTGCCAGTGCCCGGGACAGGGAGTCAGATACGCAGTATTTT. It encodes CASARDRESDTQYF.

As for this clone: The sample holds other DNA sequences that translate to the same CDR3. The chain combines TRBV25-1 with TRBJ1-6; D is ambiguous. V was shortened by 7 bases and J by 0 bases, with 10 bases between the two germline ends. Germline CDR1 and CDR2: MGHDK and SYGVNS. This CDR3 contains 15 residues. Here the CDR3 DNA reads TGTGCCAGCACTTCGATGAGCTCCTATAATTCACCCCTCCACTTT. It yields the protein CASTSMSSYNSPLHF.

The V gene is TRBV5-6, the J gene TRBJ2-1; 8 bases fit TRBD2. Unmatched junction bases numbered 0, after V lost 2 bases and J lost 2 bases. The germline CDR1 and CDR2 sequences are SGHDT and YYEEEE. This CDR3 comprises 14 residues. CDR3 sequence (DNA): TGTGCCAGCAGCTTAGCGGGGGCCTACAATGAGCAGTTCTTC. Encoded protein: CASSLAGAYNEQFF.

The chain recombines TRBV2 with TRBJ1-2; possible D gene TRBD1, 6 bases. CDR3 length: 13 residues. From germline, CDR1 is SNHLY and CDR2 FYNNEI. The V and J ends lost 7 bases and 1 base respectively, with 10 bases between them. CDR3 loop: CASIRGYNYGYTF. The DNA of the CDR3 is TGTGCCAGCATCAGGGGTTATAACTATGGCTACACCTTC.

J is TRBJ1-5 and V is TRBV5-7, with D perhaps TRBD1 (5 bases). TRBV5-7 falls under the ORF class, with uncertain function. V lost 4 bases, J lost 0 bases, and 20 bases lay in between. The CDR3 sequence is 18 residues long. The CDR3 sequence is CASSPNIDRDYSNQPQHF. The CDR3 DNA follows: TGTGCCAGCAGCCCGAATATCGACAGAGATTATAGCAATCAGCCCCAGCATTTT.

The genes are TRBV27 and TRBJ1-1, with TRBD1 identical over 7 bases. The CDR3 totals 14 residues. CDR1 and CDR2 (germline): MNHEY, SMNVEV (reference sequence). The trim removed 7 bases at V and 1 base at J, leaving 6 bases unmatched. The CDR3: CASNTGTANTEAFF. The DNA for the CDR3 is TGTGCCAGCAATACCGGGACAGCGAACACTGAAGCTTTCTTT.

V and J are TRBV6-5 and TRBJ1-4; D ambiguous. Trimming cost V 6 bases and J 8 bases, with 16 bases left between them. This CDR3 region has 14 residues. Per the germline V gene, CDR1 is MNHEY and CDR2 is SVGAGI. The CDR3 loop reads CASSSGEPAEKLFF. The CDR3 bases are TGTGCCAGCAGCTCGGGAGAGCCGGCAGAAAAACTGTTTTTT.

The genes are TRBV6-4 and TRBJ1-2; 8 bases are shared with TRBD1. This CDR3 comprises 13 residues. With 5 bases clipped from V and 4 bases from J, the junction kept 3 bases outside the gene matches. The V gene's germline CDR1 is MRHNA and CDR2 SNTAGT. CDR3 coding DNA: TGTGCCAGCAGTCAAACAGGGGGCTATGGCTACACCTTC. This sequence encodes CASSQTGGYGYTF.

The count of this clone is one. The chain employs TRBV11-2 and TRBJ1-4, with 11 bases that match TRBD1. Looked up from germline, CDR1 is SGHAT and CDR2 is FQNNGV. The junction had 5 bases not matched to a gene; V was cut back by 4 bases and J by 7 bases. This CDR3 region has 15 residues. Written as DNA, the CDR3 is TGTGCCAGCAGCTCGGGGACAGGGGGATCTGAAAAACTGTTTTTT. This codes for CASSSGTGGSEKLFF.